The rows below give T cell receptor beta chains drawn from one sample of a study of synovial regulatory T cells in juvenile arthritis. Assay used: immunoSEQ multiplex PCR; TCRdb lists only in-frame clones, some missing. The listing records about 10,000 clones. The specimen sequenced was Treg cells from blood. The receptor set was obtained from a donor younger than 35 with juvenile idiopathic arthritis. Each CDR3 is given with its conserved first and last residue. The order of the fields is J gene, V gene, CDR3 protein.

J: TRBJ2-2
V: TRBV7-2
CDR3: CASSLTSAAGELFF

J: TRBJ2-2
V: TRBV20-1
CDR3: CSASQNGELFF

J: TRBJ1-3
V: TRBV4-2
CDR3: CASSHIGRISGNTIYF

J: TRBJ2-1
V: TRBV11-3
CDR3: CASSLRLTFYNEQFF

J: TRBJ2-7
V: TRBV4-1
CDR3: CASSQEREALYEQYF

J: TRBJ2-1
V: TRBV4-1
CDR3: CASRRVSGSSYNEQFF

J: TRBJ2-5
V: TRBV4-1
CDR3: CASSQKTGTERQETQYF

J: TRBJ2-1
V: TRBV5-6
CDR3: CASSILAGGLDEQFF

J: TRBJ2-1
V: TRBV7-8
CDR3: CASSLVSNEQFF

J: TRBJ2-7
V: TRBV4-1
CDR3: CASSPQRQASSYEQYF

J: TRBJ2-7
V: TRBV4-1
CDR3: CASSQDWTSFFYEQYF

J: TRBJ1-2
V: TRBV10-3
CDR3: CAISESSSHYGYTF

J: TRBJ2-5
V: TRBV4-1
CDR3: CASSQAWTRQRRGETQYF

J: TRBJ1-6
V: TRBV18
CDR3: CASSRTPGGINSPLHF

J: TRBJ2-1
V: TRBV11-2
CDR3: CASSWALLEQFF

J: TRBJ1-2
V: TRBV10-3
CDR3: CAIVPYPGGAYGYTF

J: TRBJ1-5
V: TRBV21-1
CDR3: CARVHQPQHF

J: TRBJ2-5
V: TRBV4-1
CDR3: CASSQDPRGPRETQYF